The T cell receptor beta chain described here comes from a study of T-cell reconstitution after alpha-beta-depleted transplantation in children. The germline V and J ends were trimmed by 3 bases and 2 bases, with 11 bases remaining between them. CDR1 DFQATT and CDR2 SNEGSKA come from the germline V gene (reference sequence). This CDR3 spans 14 amino acids. Library preparation (for TCRbeta) was performed with unique molecular identifiers. TCRdb called the PCR reads again in MiXCR, with one record for every CDR3 protein. The top ten hold 0.79% of the sample, which has around 700,000 distinct CDR3 sequences, around 13% seen once.

J is TRBJ2-1 and V is TRBV20-1; D unresolved. The TCR originated in a girl aged 2 to 10 with congenital amegakaryocytic thrombocytopenia, due to receive a stem cell transplant. The sequencing used PBMCs, collected before TCRalphabeta/CD19-depleted stem cell transplant. For the CDR3, the DNA is TGCAGTGCTAGCCGCTCTCTTACCTACAATGAGCAGTTCTTC. Protein product: CSASRSLTYNEQFF.